This paragraph covers one T cell receptor (beta chain) sequence. Its antigen is undetermined. This CDR3 is 16 amino acids long. Germline V gene sequence: CDR1 LGHNT, CDR2 FRNRAP. V was shortened by 4 bases and J by 1 base, with 16 bases between the two germline ends. This sample is drawn from a study of cytomegalovirus exposure and HLA in healthy donors. Clones were read by immunoSEQ multiplex PCR, and TCRdb kept only the in-frame ones, dropping some. The sample records about 300,000 clones, roughly 90% being singletons. General study findings and limits: In vitro, a few CMV-associated chains proved specific for CMV antigens. The study flagged around 160 TCR beta chains as cytomegalovirus-associated.

Sequenced sample: PBMCs. The chain recombines TRBV12-5 with TRBJ1-1, with D perhaps TRBD1 (6 bases). This clonotype was obtained from a woman aged 18-29 years in good health and CMV-seronegative. CDR3 nucleotides: TGTGCTAGTGGTTCAGGGGCGGGAGGAGAGAACACTGAAGCTTTCTTT. It translates to CASGSGAGGENTEAFF.